A selection of T cell receptor beta chains follows, all from one sample in a study of T cells in Graves' hyperthyroidism and ophthalmopathy. TCRdb used MiXCR to reprocess the multiplex PCR reads, holding one entry per CDR3 protein. The sample carries around 400,000 distinct CDR3 sequences, roughly 14% recorded once. Sequenced input: blood. The receptor set was obtained from a woman between 18 and 30 years old with Graves' hyperthyroidism that later progressed to Graves' ophthalmopathy. The CDR3 runs from the conserved cysteine through the conserved F or W. D genes are given only for firm matches. Clone size is given for some rows only: seen once, a few or many times, or a class if the clone is expanded.

j_call v_call d_call clone_size cdr3_aa cdr3_nt
TRBJ2-1 TRBV28 TRBD2 many CASSSPGQGLAGTYNEQFF TGTGCCAGCAGTTCCCCCGGGCAGGGACTAGCGGGGACTTACAATGAGCAGTTCTTC
TRBJ1-1 TRBV19 NA few CASRSGRTEAFF TGTGCCAGTAGATCAGGGCGGACTGAAGCTTTCTTT
TRBJ2-1 TRBV24-1 TRBD2 many CATSEASGAYNEQFF TGTGCCACCAGTGAGGCTAGCGGGGCCTACAATGAGCAGTTCTTC
TRBJ2-1 TRBV15 NA NA CATSRDPAERYNEQFF TGTGCCACCAGCAGAGATCCGGCGGAAAGGTACAATGAGCAGTTCTTC
TRBJ1-1 TRBV7-2 NA many CASSPPTPMNTEAFF TGTGCCAGCAGCCCTCCAACACCCATGAACACTGAAGCTTTCTTT
TRBJ2-7 TRBV29-1 NA NA CSVAPFGGARYEQYF TGCAGCGTTGCCCCTTTTGGGGGAGCCCGCTACGAGCAGTACTTC
TRBJ2-7 TRBV12-3/TRBV12-4 NA many CASSRQLIYEQYF TGTGCCAGCAGCCGACAGCTTATCTACGAGCAGTACTTC
TRBJ2-1 TRBV20-1 TRBD2 few CSATGTSDNEQFF TGCAGTGCTACAGGGACTAGCGACAATGAGCAGTTCTTC
TRBJ1-1 TRBV5-5 NA many CASSLMADYTEAFF TGTGCCAGCAGCTTGATGGCCGACTACACTGAAGCTTTCTTT
TRBJ2-4 TRBV7-9 NA few CASSPLSRTDIQYF TGTGCCAGCAGCCCCTTATCGAGGACGGACATTCAGTACTTC
TRBJ2-7 TRBV28 NA NA CASSSPRDAYEQYF TGTGCCAGCAGTTCCCCCAGGGACGCCTACGAGCAGTACTTC
TRBJ2-7 TRBV27 TRBD2 NA CASSLFGLAGAYEQYF TGTGCCAGCAGTTTATTTGGACTAGCGGGGGCCTACGAGCAGTACTTC
TRBJ2-7 TRBV27 TRBD1 many CASSRSDRSAYEQYF TGTGCCAGCAGTCGATCGGACAGGAGTGCCTACGAGCAGTACTTC
TRBJ2-5 TRBV4-3 NA NA CASSQDRLVQETQYF TGCGCCAGCAGCCAAGATCGGCTAGTCCAAGAGACCCAGTACTTC
TRBJ1-4 TRBV2 NA many CASRGVTNEKLFF TGTGCCAGCAGGGGGGTTACTAATGAAAAACTGTTTTTT
TRBJ2-3 TRBV27 TRBD2 many CASVPGGFTDTQYF TGTGCCAGCGTACCGGGAGGTTTCACAGATACGCAGTATTTT
TRBJ2-1 TRBV3-1 NA many CASSPGWTGSYNEQFF TGTGCCAGCAGCCCCGGCTGGACTGGCTCCTACAATGAGCAGTTCTTC
TRBJ2-1 TRBV7-6 TRBD2 NA CASSLFGTSSYNEQFF TGTGCCAGCAGCTTATTTGGGACTAGCTCGTACAATGAGCAGTTCTTC
TRBJ2-5 TRBV2 TRBD1 many CASRVTTGGAETQYF TGTGCCAGCAGGGTAACGACAGGGGGGGCAGAGACCCAGTACTTC
TRBJ2-5 TRBV7-9 NA few CASSTAGEETQYF TGTGCCAGCAGCACCGCAGGGGAAGAGACCCAGTACTTC
TRBJ2-1 TRBV27 NA few CASSTQRQGGSGSRFNEQFF TGTGCCAGCAGTACCCAAAGACAGGGGGGGAGCGGGAGTCGGTTCAATGAGCAGTTCTTC
TRBJ1-2 TRBV6-1 NA many CASSFRVGGGYTF TGTGCCAGCAGTTTCCGTGTTGGGGGTGGCTACACCTTC
TRBJ2-1 TRBV5-5 TRBD1 few CASSFGTDYNEQFF TGTGCCAGCAGCTTCGGGACAGATTACAATGAGCAGTTCTTC